These T cell receptor beta chains were read from a single sample in a study of shared clonotypes between healthy human individuals. Sequencing was performed with immunoSEQ multiplex PCR; in TCRdb, only in-frame clones are kept and a portion is missing. The sample holds hundreds of thousands of clones, 95% seen once. The sequenced material came from naive CD8+ T cells sorted from blood. These TCRs come from a woman in her twenties or thirties in good health. CDR3s include the opening cysteine and the closing phenylalanine or tryptophan.

TRBV6-5	TRBJ2-7	CASSFPGLNEQYF
TRBV7-8	TRBJ1-5	CASSLVAFGGEDGQPQHF
TRBV9	TRBJ2-7	CASSVGSSAYEQYF
TRBV5-4	TRBJ2-5	CASREPGEETQYF
TRBV7-9	TRBJ2-7	CASTGTIQNYEQYF
TRBV7-9	TRBJ2-7	CASSSTSGSGRNEQYF
TRBV27	TRBJ1-4	CASSLQGSNEKLFF
TRBV4-1	TRBJ2-3	CASSQVNSGDTQYF
TRBV30	TRBJ1-1	CAWSVPGIYTEAFF
TRBV7-8	TRBJ1-2	CASSPGRTGRSNYGYTF
TRBV7-9	TRBJ2-7	CASSFPGQGFEQYF
TRBV28	TRBJ2-3	CASSPWQGGDTQYF
TRBV7-9	TRBJ2-1	CASSYLAGGITNEQFF
TRBV10-1	TRBJ2-7	CASSEAGLGEQYF
TRBV5-5	TRBJ2-7	CASSWTRGSHEQYF
TRBV9	TRBJ2-6	CASSKPTSGDGPGANVLTF
TRBV28	TRBJ2-1	CASSHLLATSYNEQFF
TRBV28	TRBJ2-5	CASSSEFRDRGNRESETQYF
TRBV15	TRBJ2-7	CATSSPRDRDYEQYF
TRBV27	TRBJ2-3	CASTQGGARDTQYF
TRBV29-1	TRBJ2-4	CSVEEALTGDPKNIQYF
TRBV7-9	TRBJ2-5	CASSSRTEEETQYF
TRBV6-5	TRBJ2-1	CASSSDRVEFF
TRBV4-1	TRBJ2-7	CASSQDRVSYEQYF
TRBV27	TRBJ1-5	CASSPGPEYQPQHF
TRBV6-1	TRBJ2-7	CASKGTSAAYEQYF
TRBV6-5	TRBJ1-1	CASSHGGFGEAFF
TRBV6-1	TRBJ1-1	CASRSVEAFF
TRBV27	TRBJ2-7	CASSATEIPVEQYF
TRBV7-8	TRBJ2-1	CASSLLGDEQFF
TRBV10-3	TRBJ2-3	CAIKLWLAGERTDTQYF
TRBV7-9	TRBJ2-7	CASIPRSSYEQYF
TRBV6-1	TRBJ1-5	CAIGPQPQHF
TRBV5-6	TRBJ2-1	CASSYWVGLAGVEQFF
TRBV2	.	CAITGGPPTEQYF
TRBV5-6	TRBJ2-7	CASSSGHSYEQYF
TRBV28	TRBJ2-7	CASSFVALGNEQYF
TRBV27	TRBJ2-7	CASSFFPTRDSYEQYF
TRBV2	TRBJ2-7	CASSARDRFPEQYF
TRBV30	TRBJ2-3	CAWTVVHTDTQYF
TRBV28	TRBJ2-1	CASSPLGLNNEQFF
TRBV30	TRBJ2-1	CAWGSRKREASRFF
TRBV6-6	TRBJ1-5	CASSYSSPGQQPQHF
TRBV9	TRBJ2-3	CASSAGSVPTDTQYF
TRBV7-2	TRBJ2-7	CASRTRGAYEQYF
TRBV6-5	TRBJ2-7	CASSDNLGYEQYF
TRBV9	TRBJ2-7	CASSGPGGSYEQYF
TRBV10-2	TRBJ2-7	CASSESRGSSYEQYF
TRBV9	TRBJ1-2	CASSPSGANYGYTF
TRBV9	TRBJ2-7	CASSVGMGLYEQYF
TRBV27	TRBJ1-5	CASGDKEYQPQHF
TRBV30	TRBJ2-7	CAWRPLGYYEQYF
TRBV27	TRBJ2-5	CASIFRQGVQETQYF
TRBV6-1	TRBJ1-5	CASRTDRDPNQPQHF
TRBV29-1	.	CSVFLAFSYEQYF